These 31 T cell receptor beta chains share one sample of origin, sequenced in a study of blood T cell repertoires in COVID-19. The data were produced by immunoSEQ multiplex PCR, yet TCRdb's version contains in-frame clones alone and is incomplete. The sample shows about 120,000 clones, approximately 89% of them seen only once. Sequenced sample: peripheral blood. These receptors all stem from a man aged 40-55 years with acute or convalescent COVID-19.

V gene TRBV30 combines with J gene TRBJ1-2, with 10 bases lining up with TRBD1. Germline V gene sequence: CDR1 GTSNPN, CDR2 SVGIG (reference sequence). This CDR3 comprises 13 residues. V shed 7 bases and J 7 bases; nucleotides not matched to a gene: 9. CDR3 amino acids: CALSRDRGTGYTF. For the CDR3, the DNA is TGTGCCTTAAGCCGGGACAGGGGAACTGGCTACACCTTC.

The chain joins TRBV5-1 to TRBJ2-1; TRBD2 agrees at 8 bases. The germline gives CDR1 SGHRS, CDR2 YFSETQ. The length of the CDR3 is 15 residues. V was pared by 0 bases and J by 9 bases, with 8 bases of the junction left unmatched. The CDR3 DNA reads TGCGCCAGCAGCTTGGGCGGGACTAGGGTAACTGAGCAGTTCTTC. The encoded protein is CASSLGGTRVTEQFF.

This clone was recorded once. The chain employs TRBV2 and TRBJ1-1; D is unclear. CDR3 length: 13 amino acids. Trimming left V 2 bases short and J 3 bases short, with 7 bases between. CDR1 SNHLY and CDR2 FYNNEI come from the germline V gene. CDR3 DNA sequence: TGTGCCAGCAGTGAATCAGTGGACACTGAAGCTTTCTTT. As protein: CASSESVDTEAFF.

The chain joins TRBV29-1 to TRBJ2-7; possible D gene TRBD1, 6 bases. The V end was cut by 4 bases, the J end by 7 bases, with 23 bases between. Germline CDR1 is SQVTM and CDR2 is ANQGSEA. The CDR3 has 15 amino acids. CDR3 DNA: TGCAGCGTTGGGCCAGGAATAGGGGGAAGAAGGGAGCAGTACTTC. Its protein product is CSVGPGIGGRREQYF.

The rearrangement links TRBV3-1 (or the pseudogene TRBV3-2) to TRBJ2-1, with 8 bases matching TRBD2. The germline gives CDR1 LGHDT, CDR2 YNNKEL (reference sequence). The V gene end was trimmed by 1 base and the J gene end by 10 bases; junction bases not matched to a gene: 9. The CDR3 spans 15 residues. CDR3 in amino acids: CASSQVPAGAGEQFF. The DNA of the CDR3 is TGTGCCAGCAGCCAAGTACCAGCGGGAGCAGGCGAGCAGTTCTTC.

The chain has TRBV6-2 or TRBV6-3 and TRBJ2-3; 11 bases agree with TRBD2. With V trimmed by 5 bases and J by 4 bases, 5 bases remained unmatched. The CDR3 loop spans 15 amino acids. Germline V lookup: CDR1 MNHEY, CDR2 SVGEGT. The CDR3 reads CASSHVAGGSDTQYF. CDR3 DNA sequence: TGTGCCAGCAGTCACGTAGCGGGAGGGTCAGATACGCAGTATTTT.

The chain has TRBV7-9 and TRBJ1-1; TRBD1 aligns across 8 bases. There are 15 residues in the CDR3. Per germline, CDR1 SEHNR and CDR2 FQNEAQ (reference sequence). V lost 4 bases and J lost 3; bases outside the gene matches: 7. CDR3 coding DNA: TGTGCCAGCAGCTCTGACAGGGGAGGGGACACTGAAGCTTTCTTT. This translates into CASSSDRGGDTEAFF.

The chain recombines TRBV27 with TRBJ2-5, with 12 bases that match TRBD2. Germline trimming cut 7 bases from V and 5 bases from J; bases unmatched to any gene: 8. Germline-derived CDR1 and CDR2 are MNHEY and SMNVEV (reference sequence). The CDR3 covers 15 residues. CDR3 sequence: CASTKTSGSRETQYF. CDR3 nucleotides: TGTGCCAGCACGAAGACTAGCGGGAGTAGGGAGACCCAGTACTTC.

The V gene is TRBV5-4, the J gene TRBJ2-7; a possible D gene is TRBD1 (6 bases). This CDR3 is 13 amino acids long. V shed 6 bases and J shed 6 bases, with 16 bases lying between them. Per the germline V gene, CDR1 is SGHNT and CDR2 is YYREEE (reference sequence). CDR3 bases: TGTGCCAGCACGACAGGTACATCAAGCGAGCAGTACTTC. The encoded protein is CASTTGTSSEQYF.

V usage is TRBV3-1 (or the pseudogene TRBV3-2) and J usage is TRBJ2-2; 9 bases line up with TRBD1. The CDR3 consists of 16 residues. Trimming removed 4 bases from V and 6 bases from J; junction bases left unmatched: 9. The germline gives CDR1 LGHDT, CDR2 YNNKEL (reference sequence). The CDR3 spells CASSPGQGRVAGELFF. The CDR3, as DNA: TGTGCCAGCAGCCCGGGACAGGGAAGAGTCGCCGGGGAGCTGTTTTTT.

The V gene is TRBV11-3, the J gene TRBJ1-2; no definite D call. V was cut by 2 bases and J by 6 bases, with 10 bases left in between. The CDR3 spans 13 residues. In germline, CDR1 is SGHNT, CDR2 YENEEA. The CDR3 DNA reads as TGTGCCAGCAGCTTATCGGGTCTTCATGGCTACACCTTC. It specifies CASSLSGLHGYTF.

The chain uses TRBV3-1 (or the pseudogene TRBV3-2) and TRBJ2-5; 7 positions agree with TRBD2. The V gene's germline CDR1 is LGHDT and CDR2 YNNKEL (reference sequence). This CDR3 contains 15 residues. With V trimmed by 1 base and J by 7 bases, 9 bases remained unmatched. This chain's CDR3 is CASSQGAGPLVTQYF. DNA of the CDR3: TGTGCCAGCAGCCAAGGAGCGGGACCCCTGGTGACCCAGTACTTC.

The genes are TRBV3-1 (or the pseudogene TRBV3-2) and TRBJ2-7; D not certain. The CDR3 extends over 13 amino acids. V shed 4 bases and J shed 0 bases, with 7 bases lying between them. Per germline, CDR1 LGHDT and CDR2 YNNKEL (reference sequence). The CDR3 coding sequence is TGTGCCAGCAGCCCCTGGCCCTCCTACGAGCAGTACTTC. This sequence encodes CASSPWPSYEQYF.

As DNA, the CDR3 is TGTGCTAGTGGACCTGGAAGACAGGGAGGAGGCGAGCAGTACTTC. Amino acids: CASGPGRQGGGEQYF. The V and J genes are TRBV12-5 and TRBJ2-7; tentative D call: TRBD1 (7 bases). The CDR3 is 15 residues long. V lost 6 bases and J lost 6, with 21 bases in between. Germline CDR1 and CDR2: LGHNT and FRNRAP. Complete variable domain (other parts from reference TRBV12-5 and TRBJ2-7): DARVTQTPRHKVTEMGQEVTMRCQPILGHNTVFWYRQTMMQGLELLAYFRNRAPLDDSGMPKDRFSAEMPDATLATLKIQPSEPRDSAVYFCASGPGRQGGGEQYFGPGTRLTVT.

The chain combines TRBV5-4 with TRBJ1-3; possibly TRBD1 for D (5 bases). CDR3 size: 15 residues. V was cut by 0 bases and J by 3 bases, with 10 bases left in between. CDR1 SGHNT and CDR2 YYREEE come from the germline V gene (reference sequence). CDR3 sequence reads: CASSLDWGVGNTIYF. CDR3 sequence (DNA): TGTGCCAGCAGCTTGGATTGGGGGGTTGGAAACACCATATATTTT.

This chain links TRBV5-1 with TRBJ1-3; TRBD1 aligns across 9 bases. The V segment lost 3 bases and the J segment 2 bases; nucleotides outside the gene matches: 3. CDR3 length equals 15 residues. Per the germline V gene, CDR1 is SGHRS and CDR2 is YFSETQ. The chain's CDR3 is CASSSGQGPGNTIYF. CDR3 bases: TGCGCCAGCAGCTCGGGACAGGGACCTGGAAACACCATATATTTT.

The CDR3 sequence is CASSLTGGSAYNEQFF. Written as DNA, the CDR3 is TGTGCCAGCAGCTTGACCGGGGGTTCAGCCTACAATGAGCAGTTCTTC. This chain joins TRBV5-4 and TRBJ2-1, with a weak D call TRBD2 (6 bases). The CDR3 sequence is 16 residues long. V lost 1 base to trimming and J lost 2 bases, with 13 bases between them. The germline gives CDR1 SGHNT, CDR2 YYREEE (reference sequence). Supplemented by reference TRBV5-4 and TRBJ2-1, the full variable domain reads ETGVTQSPTHLIKTRGQQVTLRCSSQSGHNTVSWYQQALGQGPQFIFQYYREEENGRGNFPPRFSGLQFPNYSSELNVNALELDDSALYLCASSLTGGSAYNEQFFGPGTRLTVL.

The chain couples TRBV6-1 to TRBJ1-4, with D possibly TRBD1 on 5 matching bases. Germline V gene sequence: CDR1 MNHNS, CDR2 SASEGT. This CDR3 has 14 residues. V was shortened by 2 bases and J by 6 bases, with 10 bases between the two germline ends. CDR3 sequence reads: CASSERGGDEKLFF. In nucleotides, the CDR3 is TGTGCCAGCAGTGAACGCGGAGGGGATGAAAAACTGTTTTTT.

The J gene is TRBJ2-7, the V gene TRBV27, with 8 bases matching TRBD1. The J segment lost 2 bases and the V segment lost 6 bases, leaving 15 bases of the junction unmatched. This CDR3 region has 17 residues. Germline V gene lookup returns CDR1 MNHEY and CDR2 SMNVEV (reference sequence). CDR3 residues: CASSLTQGAPGPYEQYF. The CDR3 DNA reads as TGTGCCAGCAGCCTGACTCAGGGGGCGCCGGGTCCCTACGAGCAGTACTTC.

This clone is a singleton in its sample. The J gene is TRBJ1-4, the V gene TRBV30; 8 nucleotides line up with TRBD1. Trimming at V came to 1 base and at J to 7 bases, leaving 5 bases not matched to a gene. CDR1 and CDR2 (germline): GTSNPN, SVGIG (reference sequence). The CDR3 has 14 residues. The CDR3 DNA follows: TGTGCCTGGAGTGCAGGGGGCGAAGGTGAAAAACTGTTTTTT. This sequence encodes CAWSAGGEGEKLFF.

The rearrangement uses TRBV6-1 and TRBJ1-3, with 8 bases matching TRBD1. V was pared by 1 base and J by 2 bases, with 1 base of the junction left unmatched. The CDR3 runs to 15 residues. CDR1 is MNHNS and CDR2 is SASEGT in the germline V gene. DNA of the CDR3: TGTGCCAGCAGTGAAGTGACAGGGGCTGGAAACACCATATATTTT. It specifies CASSEVTGAGNTIYF.

This chain joins TRBV7-8 and TRBJ2-2, with a tentative D call TRBD1 (6 bases). Trimming stripped 5 bases from V and 14 bases from J, with 21 bases between. This CDR3 comprises 14 residues. CDR1 and CDR2 (germline): SGHVS, FQNEAQ. The CDR3 here is CASSSLAVDRSLFF. The CDR3 DNA sequence: TGTGCCAGCAGCAGCTTAGCTGTAGACAGGTCTCTGTTTTTT.

The genes are TRBV10-3 and TRBJ2-2, with 7 bases matching TRBD1. The V and J ends lost 4 bases and 5 bases, in that order; junction bases with no gene match: 4. CDR3 length: 14 amino acids. The germline V gene encodes CDR1 ENHRY and CDR2 SYGVKD. The CDR3 nucleotides are TGTGCCATCAGTGGACAGGGAGAGACCGGGGAGCTGTTTTTT. Its translation: CAISGQGETGELFF.

The J gene is TRBJ1-1, the V gene TRBV5-1; 8 nucleotides line up with TRBD1. Germline values: CDR1 SGHRS, CDR2 YFSETQ. The CDR3 contains 18 residues. The junction had 10 bases not matched to a gene; V was cut back by 0 bases and J by 0 bases. The CDR3 coding sequence is TGCGCCAGCAGCTTGGTTTGGCAGGGGGCTCAGATGAACACTGAAGCTTTCTTT. Protein: CASSLVWQGAQMNTEAFF.

The chain recombines TRBV19 with TRBJ2-7, with a tentative D call TRBD2 (5 bases). This CDR3 spans 15 amino acids. The V gene's germline CDR1 is LNHDA and CDR2 SQIVND (reference sequence). V dropped 4 bases and J dropped 7 bases, with 20 bases sitting between them. The CDR3 DNA sequence: TGTGCCAGTAGTACGACCAGAAACTCCCGGGGAGAGCAGTACTTC. Translating it yields CASSTTRNSRGEQYF.

The chain links TRBV4-1 to TRBJ2-7; D is unresolved. Germline lookup yields CDR1 MGHRA and CDR2 YSYEKL. The ends were cut back, 1 base at V and 3 bases at J, with 10 bases in the middle. The CDR3 sequence is 14 residues long. CDR3 coding DNA: TGCGCCAGCAGCCAAGGGGCAGGTAGCTACGAGCAGTACTTC. Its protein product is CASSQGAGSYEQYF.

This clone was observed a few times. V and J are TRBV9 and TRBJ1-1; D unclear. Germline CDR1 reads SGDLS; CDR2 reads YYNGEE. V dropped 4 bases and J dropped 1 base, with 8 bases sitting between them. There are 13 residues in the CDR3. The CDR3 region has the DNA TGTGCCAGCAGCCCGTCAGGGAACACTGAAGCTTTCTTT. Encoded protein: CASSPSGNTEAFF.

This clone has only one observation. The chain uses TRBV5-4 and TRBJ2-5; TRBD2 might be the D (5 bases). V lost 1 base and J lost 2, with 12 bases in between. The CDR3 totals 15 residues. Germline CDR1 is SGHNT and CDR2 is YYREEE (reference sequence). The CDR3, as DNA: TGTGCCAGCAGCTTGAGGGTCGGCGGGCAAGAGACCCAGTACTTC. As protein: CASSLRVGGQETQYF.

The J gene is TRBJ1-2, the V gene TRBV5-4; D may be TRBD1 (5 bases). This CDR3 has 14 amino acids. The ends were cut back, 0 bases at V and 4 bases at J, with 10 bases in the middle. CDR1 and CDR2 from the germline V gene are SGHNT and YYREEE (reference sequence). In nucleotides, the CDR3 is TGTGCCAGCAGCTTGGCTGGACAAGCCTATGGCTACACCTTC. Its protein product is CASSLAGQAYGYTF.

The J gene is TRBJ1-3, the V gene TRBV27; TRBD1 might be the D (5 bases). The CDR3 is made up of 18 amino acids. Germline-derived CDR1 and CDR2 are MNHEY and SMNVEV (reference sequence). V was trimmed by 0 bases and J by 1 base, leaving 16 bases between them. The CDR3 reads CASSLSGQGGVSGNTIYF. DNA for the CDR3: TGTGCCAGCAGTTTATCTGGGCAGGGTGGCGTATCTGGAAACACCATATATTTT.

This chain joins TRBV4-1 and TRBJ2-6; 9 bases map to TRBD1. The junction had 11 bases not matched to a gene; V was cut back by 0 bases and J by 2 bases. Germline lookup yields CDR1 MGHRA and CDR2 YSYEKL. This CDR3 region has 20 residues. The CDR3 nucleotides are TGCGCCAGCAGCCAAGATAGAGTCGACAGGGGGGGTACTGGGGCCAACGTCCTGACTTTC. Amino acid sequence: CASSQDRVDRGGTGANVLTF.